The source of this T cell receptor (beta chain) is a study of blood T cell repertoires in COVID-19. Study details: Samples taken during acute and convalescent COVID-19 were collected in the United States, Italy and Spain. Nucleic acid was either cDNA or gDNA, and it came from T cells, B-cell-depleted T cells, or PBMCs.

Per the original data handling: Amplification with reference gene primers provided the estimates of nucleated cell counts. Only in-frame clones appear in the TCRdb table, and some are missing; sequencing was by immunoSEQ multiplex PCR. The V and J calls and clone size were taken over from that table, and D and trimming were inferred from the DNA. The table has approximately 150,000 clones, around 82% seen once; the top ten hold around a sixth. The CDR3 runs 15 residues. Looked up from germline, CDR1 is MNHNS and CDR2 is SASEGT. The germline V and J ends were trimmed by 11 bases and 1 base, with 20 bases remaining between them. Clinical history as reported by participants underpinned cohort assignment.

The chain joins TRBV6-1 to TRBJ1-2; D might be TRBD1 (5 bases). Sequences were obtained from PBMCs or T cells enriched from blood (not recorded which). This TCR was sampled from a man aged 55 to 70 who had recovered from COVID-19. The CDR3 reads CAAAGRASHNYGYTF. Here the CDR3 DNA reads TGTGCCGCCGCAGGCAGGGCCTCACATAACTATGGCTACACCTTC.